Listed here are 27 T cell receptor beta chains from one sample, sequenced in a study of T cells in Graves' hyperthyroidism and ophthalmopathy. The source material, RNA transcripts, was used to amplify TCR beta CDR3 regions. Primed by the HTBI set, a first-round RT-PCR was run on the TCR CDR3. From the multiplex PCR reads, TCRdb called clonotypes with MiXCR, one entry per CDR3 protein. The data show more than 500,000 distinct CDR3 sequences, 15% to 20% seen once. Material for sequencing was blood. These receptor sequences come from a woman aged 25 to 39 with Graves' hyperthyroidism.

The chain uses TRBV7-9 and TRBJ2-5, with 11 bases matching TRBD1. Per germline, CDR1 SEHNR and CDR2 FQNEAQ (reference sequence). Trimming at V came to 1 base and at J to 4 bases, leaving 2 bases not matched to a gene. The CDR3 spans 15 residues. The CDR3 loop is CASSLVGTGGETQYF. The CDR3 coding sequence is TGTGCCAGCAGCTTAGTCGGGACAGGGGGAGAGACCCAGTACTTC. Together with reference TRBV7-9 and TRBJ2-5, the CDR3 gives the full variable domain: DTGVSQNPRHKITKRGQNVTFRCDPISEHNRLYWYRQTLGQGPEFLTYFQNEAQLEKSRLLSDRFSAERPKGSFSTLEIQRTEQGDSAMYLCASSLVGTGGETQYFGPGTRLLVL.

This clonotype was seen repeatedly, ten times or more. V usage is TRBV5-5 and J usage is TRBJ2-3, with TRBD1 matching 7 bases. CDR1 SGHKS and CDR2 YYEKEE come from the germline V gene (reference sequence). Germline trimming cut 1 base from V and 2 bases from J; bases unmatched to any gene: 1. CDR3 length: 14 amino acids. The CDR3 reads CASSLTGVTDTQYF. The CDR3 coding sequence is TGTGCCAGCAGCTTGACAGGGGTCACAGATACGCAGTATTTT.

The chain combines TRBV30 with TRBJ2-6, with 7 bases fitting TRBD1. Germline CDR1 reads GTSNPN; CDR2 reads SVGIG (reference sequence). The ends lost 4 bases at V and 0 bases at J; junction bases unmatched: 0. This CDR3 is 14 amino acids long. DNA for the CDR3: TGTGCCTGGAAGGGGGCCTCTGGGGCCAACGTCCTGACTTTC. Its translation: CAWKGASGANVLTF. The entire variable domain, with the rest obtained from reference TRBV30 and TRBJ2-6, is as follows: SQTIHQWPATLVQPVGSPLSLECTVEGTSNPNLYWYRQAAGRGLQLLFYSVGIGQISSEVPQNLSASRPQDRQFILSSKKLLLSDSGFYLCAWKGASGANVLTFGAGSRLTVL.

The genes are TRBV5-1 and TRBJ2-1; TRBD1 aligns across 10 bases. The germline V gene has CDR1 SGHRS and CDR2 YFSETQ. The junction had 7 bases not matched to a gene; V was cut back by 2 bases and J by 8 bases. This CDR3 is 15 amino acids long. DNA for the CDR3: TGCGCCAGCAGCTTCTCGACAGGGGGCCTCGATGAGCAGTTCTTC. Amino acids: CASSFSTGGLDEQFF.

This clonotype was picked up many times. V usage is TRBV7-9 and J usage is TRBJ2-1; D is unresolved. The germline V and J ends were trimmed by 1 base and 8 bases, with 6 bases remaining between them. CDR1 is SEHNR, CDR2 FQNEAQ, per germline (reference sequence). This CDR3 is built from 12 residues. DNA for the CDR3: TGTGCCAGCAGCTTAGGGACCGATGAGCAGTTCTTC. Translating it yields CASSLGTDEQFF.

The CDR3 bases are TGTGCCAGCAGCTTAGAAATGGGGGAGGGGTACACTGAAGCTTTCTTT. Translating it yields CASSLEMGEGYTEAFF. The chain employs TRBV7-9 and TRBJ1-1; D is perhaps TRBD1 (5 bases). This CDR3 has 16 residues. Germline V gene data show CDR1 as SEHNR and CDR2 as FQNEAQ (reference sequence). Trimming removed 1 base from V and 3 bases from J, with 15 bases in between.

This chain connects TRBV6-2 or TRBV6-3 to TRBJ1-1; D possibly corresponds to TRBD1 (5 bases). Trimming took off 5 bases at V and 0 bases at J, with 16 bases between the two ends. Germline CDR1 is MNHEY and CDR2 is SVGEGT. The CDR3 runs 16 residues. The CDR3 coding sequence is TGTGCCAGCAGTACCTACACGGGGGGTTTGAACACTGAAGCTTTCTTT. It translates to CASSTYTGGLNTEAFF.

The chain employs TRBV5-1 and TRBJ2-7; D might be TRBD2 (5 bases). Looked up from germline, CDR1 is SGHRS and CDR2 is YFSETQ. The CDR3 runs 15 residues. The V end lost 1 base, the J end lost 7 bases, and 18 bases lay between the germline ends. CDR3 sequence: CASSLFDRTSNEQYF. The DNA for the CDR3 is TGCGCCAGCAGCTTGTTCGACCGGACTTCCAATGAGCAGTACTTC.

This clonotype was found many times. The V and J genes are TRBV27 and TRBJ2-7; 8 bases match TRBD2. The CDR3 is made up of 12 amino acids. Germline lookup yields CDR1 MNHEY and CDR2 SMNVEV (reference sequence). V trimming: 6 bases; J trimming: 9 bases; junction bases outside the gene matches: 7. The CDR3 region is CASSMTSVAQYF. Here the CDR3 DNA reads TGTGCCAGCAGCATGACTAGCGTGGCGCAGTACTTC.

This clonotype was observed at least ten times. V is TRBV28 and J is TRBJ2-3; 7 nucleotides agree with TRBD1. CDR1 and CDR2 (germline): MDHEN, SYDVKM. The V gene end was trimmed by 6 bases and the J gene end by 2 bases; junction bases not matched to a gene: 8. The CDR3 covers 15 residues. The CDR3 sequence is CASSLGTEHTDTQYF. The CDR3 DNA reads TGTGCCAGCAGCCTAGGGACAGAACACACAGATACGCAGTATTTT. Combining the CDR3 with reference TRBV28 and TRBJ2-3 gives the whole variable domain DVKVTQSSRYLVKRTGEKVFLECVQDMDHENMFWYRQDPGLGLRLIYFSYDVKMKEKGDIPEGYSVSREKKERFSLILESASTNQTSMYLCASSLGTEHTDTQYFGPGTRLTVL.

This chain links TRBV4-1 with TRBJ2-5, with 12 bases aligning to TRBD2. V dropped 2 bases and J dropped 5; count of bases not matched to a gene: 6. The CDR3 totals 16 residues. Germline V CDR1 and CDR2: MGHRA, YSYEKL. The DNA for the CDR3 is TGCGCCAGCAGCCAACTAGCGGGAGGGGCTTCTGAGACCCAGTACTTC. This gives the protein CASSQLAGGASETQYF.

The chain couples TRBV4-1 to TRBJ1-6; D unresolved. V lost 4 bases to trimming and J lost 8 bases, with 18 bases between them. This CDR3 contains 16 residues. Germline V CDR1 and CDR2: MGHRA, YSYEKL. The CDR3 DNA reads TGCGCCAGCAGCCTGGACCCCCCGGCTATTGATTCACCCCTCCACTTT. Its translation is CASSLDPPAIDSPLHF.

The chain joins TRBV29-1 to TRBJ2-2; no reliable D call. Trimming shortened V by 7 bases and J by 1 base, and 7 bases separated the two germline ends. Germline V lookup: CDR1 SQVTM, CDR2 ANQGSEA. The length of the CDR3 is 12 residues. CDR3 protein: CSAVENTGELFF. In DNA form, the CDR3 reads TGCAGCGCAGTTGAGAACACCGGGGAGCTGTTTTTT.

This clonotype was picked up many times. The gene calls are TRBV12-3 or TRBV12-4 and TRBJ2-5; the match to TRBD1 covers 10 bases. The CDR3 covers 15 residues. V lost 6 bases to trimming and J lost 5 bases; unmatched junction nucleotides: 9. The CDR3 sequence is CASSRDRGVVETQYF. The CDR3 DNA reads as TGTGCCAGCAGCCGGGACAGGGGAGTAGTGGAGACCCAGTACTTC.

This clonotype was counted many times. The chain carries TRBV6-2 or TRBV6-3 and TRBJ2-3; D gene unclear. The CDR3 loop spans 15 amino acids. V was pared by 6 bases and J by 4 bases, with 17 bases between. The germline V gene has CDR1 MNHEY and CDR2 SVGEGT. The CDR3 nucleotides are TGTGCCAGCAGCCCTAAAATTGTTTGGGCAGATACGCAGTATTTT. This translates into CASSPKIVWADTQYF.

This clonotype was seen a handful of times. V is TRBV7-3 and J is TRBJ1-1, with D tentatively TRBD1 (5 bases). Germline CDR1 and CDR2: SGHTA and FQGTGA. The CDR3 totals 13 residues. Trimming left V 4 bases short and J 5 bases short, with 11 bases between. The CDR3 protein is CASSSGWRTEAFF. The CDR3, as DNA: TGTGCCAGCAGCTCAGGGTGGAGGACTGAAGCTTTCTTT.

V gene TRBV20-1 combines with J gene TRBJ2-3, with 8 bases fitting TRBD2. The CDR3 is 15 residues long. Germline loops: CDR1 DFQATT, CDR2 SNEGSKA (reference sequence). J gave up 4 bases and V 6 bases, and 12 bases lay outside the gene matches. The CDR3, as DNA: TGCAGTGCATTTCAGCGGGAGAGCCTCCCAGATACGCAGTATTTT. Translated: CSAFQRESLPDTQYF.

About this clonotype: Sequence at one end of the junction differs from germline and may be a read error. V and J are TRBV9 and TRBJ2-3; D perhaps matches TRBD2 (6 bases). The CDR3 has 15 residues. Germline loops: CDR1 SGDLS, CDR2 YYNGEE. The CDR3 nucleotides read TGTTCCAGCAGCCCGAGCCCGGGAGCGACAGATACGCAGTATTTT. Protein product: CSSSPSPGATDTQYF.

Ten or more counts support this clonotype. This chain links TRBV28 with TRBJ2-7; D may correspond to TRBD1 or TRBD2 (5 bases each). The V gene's germline CDR1 is MDHEN and CDR2 SYDVKM. The CDR3 extends over 15 amino acids. The ends were cut back, 7 bases at V and 0 bases at J, with 16 bases in the middle. The CDR3: CASIMRGGVSYEQYF. The CDR3, as DNA: TGTGCCAGCATCATGAGGGGTGGAGTCTCCTACGAGCAGTACTTC.

The chain links TRBV9 to TRBJ2-5, with D perhaps assigned TRBD1 or TRBD2 (5 bases each). Germline CDR1 SGDLS, CDR2 YYNGEE. The CDR3 has 15 residues. Trimming took 3 bases from V and 2 from J, leaving 14 bases between them. The CDR3 reads CASSGGPALQETQYF. The DNA of the CDR3 is TGTGCCAGCAGCGGGGGACCGGCGCTTCAAGAGACCCAGTACTTC.

This clonotype showed up many times. This chain joins TRBV5-1 and TRBJ2-1; 11 nucleotides line up with TRBD2. Germline V CDR1 and CDR2: SGHRS, YFSETQ. V trimming: 3 bases; J trimming: 7 bases; junction bases outside the gene matches: 9. This CDR3 region has 16 residues. CDR3 region: CASSSPSGLAGNEQFF. The CDR3 DNA reads TGCGCCAGCAGCTCCCCTAGTGGACTAGCGGGTAATGAGCAGTTCTTC.

This clonotype was counted many times. The rearrangement uses TRBV20-1 and TRBJ2-7; D is possibly TRBD1 or TRBD2 (5 bases each). The V and J ends lost 5 bases and 3 bases respectively, with 14 bases between them. CDR1 DFQATT and CDR2 SNEGSKA come from the germline V gene (reference sequence). The CDR3 consists of 13 residues. CDR3 residues: CSAGGDGIYEQYF. CDR3 DNA sequence: TGCAGTGCTGGGGGTGACGGGATCTACGAGCAGTACTTC.

This clonotype was seen just once. A much larger clone differs from this one at a single base, so this may be a read error. The chain links TRBV12-3 or TRBV12-4 to TRBJ1-4; D is unresolved. The CDR3 loop spans 14 amino acids. CDR3 in amino acids: CASNLALEGEKLFF. The CDR3 DNA reads TGTGCCAGCAATTTAGCCCTGGAGGGAGAAAAACTGTTTTTT.

This clonotype was seen many times. The chain joins TRBV27 to TRBJ2-3; 10 bases agree with TRBD1. Trimming removed 6 bases from V and 1 base from J; junction bases left unmatched: 10. The CDR3 consists of 17 residues. The V gene's germline CDR1 is MNHEY and CDR2 SMNVEV (reference sequence). CDR3 sequence reads: CASSPAGDRGGTDTQYF. CDR3 bases: TGTGCCAGCAGCCCCGCCGGGGACAGGGGTGGCACAGATACGCAGTATTTT.

This clonotype appeared many times. V is TRBV28 and J is TRBJ2-1; D may be TRBD2 (6 bases). Trimming pared 5 bases from V and 6 bases from J, leaving 20 bases between. The CDR3 is made up of 16 amino acids. Germline CDR1 MDHEN, CDR2 SYDVKM. CDR3 protein: CASSPYQGGRLNEQFF. The CDR3 DNA reads as TGTGCCAGCAGTCCGTACCAAGGAGGGCGGCTCAATGAGCAGTTCTTC.

Only a few counts were recorded for this clonotype. V gene TRBV6-2 or TRBV6-3 combines with J gene TRBJ2-4, with TRBD1 matching 7 bases. The germline V gene encodes CDR1 MNHEY and CDR2 SVGEGT. This CDR3 region has 13 residues. Trimming took 2 bases from V and 12 from J; bases not matched to a gene: 7. For the CDR3, the DNA is TGTGCCAGCAGTTACCTCAGGGGGATGGATCAGTACTTC. Its translation: CASSYLRGMDQYF.

This clonotype was observed many times. The chain joins TRBV28 to TRBJ2-1; 8 nucleotides line up with TRBD2. The V gene's germline CDR1 is MDHEN and CDR2 SYDVKM. Trimming took 6 bases from V and 5 from J; bases not matched to a gene: 15. The CDR3 extends over 17 amino acids. The CDR3 coding sequence is TGTGCCAGCAGGGGGTGGGGTAGCGGGACCTCAGACAATGAGCAGTTCTTC. It is translated as CASRGWGSGTSDNEQFF.